This T cell receptor beta chain was recorded in a study of T cells in women clearing cervical HPV infection. Study-level points and caveats: Cases carried less TRBV6-7 than controls: roughly 0.12% versus 0.17%. Cases and controls were distinguished at AUC about 0.79 by richness and V genes.

Genomic DNA, averaging roughly 1,200 ng per sample, yielded TCR beta CDR3 via immunoSEQ. TCRdb keeps only in-frame clones here, not all; method: immunoSEQ multiplex PCR. This repertoire includes under 50,000 clones. Trimming took 3 bases from V and 10 from J, leaving 17 bases between them. The CDR3 spans 15 residues. Germline lookup yields CDR1 SGDLS and CDR2 YYNGEE. Worth noting for this clone: Its specificity is not known. Read coverage stops 3 residues before the CDR3 terminus; the germline J gene supplies the remainder.

The chain carries TRBV9 and TRBJ1-6, with TRBD1 as a possible D gene (6 bases). The clonotype comes from a woman aged 18 to 75 with a cervical HPV16 infection that either progressed to CIN3+ or cleared (not recorded which). Sequencing was carried out using blood buffy coat. The covered CDR3 bases are TGTGCCAGCAGCGCCACAACAGGGTTAGGGTCACCC. Its translation is CASSATTGLGSP. Given in full, the CDR3 is CASSATTGLGSPLHF.